This T cell receptor (beta chain) was identified during a study of Graves' ophthalmopathy and Graves' hyperthyroidism. For repertoire sequencing, the TCR beta CDR3 regions were amplified from RNA transcripts. In the first round, RT-PCR was carried out with HTBI primers, and a multiplex PCR formed the second round. TCRdb analysed the multiplex PCR reads with MiXCR anew, one entry per CDR3 protein. The sample holds 900,000 to 1,200,000 distinct CDR3 sequences, about two fifths seen once. Per the germline V gene, CDR1 is LNHDA and CDR2 is SQIVND (reference sequence). The CDR3 loop spans 15 amino acids. Sequencing was performed on peripheral blood or thyroid tissue (not recorded which). This sequence was found in an adult man with Graves' hyperthyroidism. The chain uses TRBV19 and TRBJ1-5; D is unclear. As DNA, the CDR3 is TGTGCGCCCGATCGACTTAGAGGGAACAATCAGCCCCAGCATTTT. As protein: CAPDRLRGNNQPQHF.